A selection of T cell receptor beta chains follows, all from one sample in a study of a mutant IDH1 vaccine in newly diagnosed glioma. Their cognate antigens are unknown. Profiling relied on immunoSEQ multiplex PCR, and the TCRdb table lists in-frame clones only, not all of them. This table has about 25,000 clones, 65% to 85% appearing once. The sample in question was PBMCs, obtained from a glioma patient whose treatment included an IDH1 peptide vaccine. The source of these receptors is a woman aged 18-30 years with glioma. CDR3s include the opening cysteine and the closing phenylalanine or tryptophan. D genes are given only for firm matches. Expanded clones are given a class, and other clones once, few, many or no size at all.

size	V	D	J	length	DNA	CDR3
-	TRBV28	-	TRBJ1-2	18	TGTGCCAGCAGTTTTGTGTTGTCCGGGACGGGGGGATATTATGGCTACACCTTC	CASSFVLSGTGGYYGYTF
-	TRBV2	TRBD1	TRBJ2-3	13	TGTGCCAGCAGTTTGCAGGGGGACGATACGCAGTATTTT	CASSLQGDDTQYF
-	TRBV19	-	TRBJ1-1	12	TGTGCCAGTAGTAGGCGTTCGGGCTCAGCTTTCTTT	CASSRRSGSAFF
-	TRBV6-5	TRBD1	TRBJ2-7	14	TGTGCCAGCAGAACCGGGACAGGGACTCGCGAACAGTACTTC	CASRTGTGTREQYF
-	TRBV29-1	TRBD1	TRBJ2-1	11	TGCAGCGGGGACAGGGTAAATGAGCAGTTCTTC	CSGDRVNEQFF
-	TRBV6-6	-	TRBJ1-1	14	TGTGCCAGCAGTACGACAACACTGAACACTGAAGCTTTCTTT	CASSTTTLNTEAFF
-	TRBV7-2	TRBD2	TRBJ2-5	14	TGTGCCAGCAGACTAGCGGGGGGTTTGGAGACCCAGTACTTC	CASRLAGGLETQYF
-	TRBV19	-	TRBJ2-3	11	TGTGCCAGTAGCCAATTAGATACGCAGTATTTT	CASSQLDTQYF
-	TRBV2	-	TRBJ2-5	11	TGTGCCAGCGGGCCAAGAGAGACCCAGTACTTC	CASGPRETQYF
-	TRBV5-1	TRBD2	TRBJ2-1	17	TGCGCCAGCAGTATCGGGCGGCTAGCGGGGGTTGTAAATGAGCAGTTCTTC	CASSIGRLAGVVNEQFF
-	TRBV5-1	TRBD1	TRBJ1-3	16	TGCGCCAGCAGCCCGCTACAGGGGGCAGCTGGAAACACCATATATTTT	CASSPLQGAAGNTIYF
-	TRBV28	TRBD1	TRBJ1-5	15	TGTGCCAGCAGATACCCGGGACAGGACAATCAGCCCCAGCATTTT	CASRYPGQDNQPQHF
-	TRBV4-1	-	TRBJ2-5	15	TGCGCCAGCAGCGAAGAGAACCCCGGGCGGGAGACCCAGTACTTC	CASSEENPGRETQYF
-	TRBV13	TRBD1	TRBJ2-2	13	TGTGCCAGCCTGGGAACAGGGGATCGGGAGCTGTTTTTT	CASLGTGDRELFF
-	TRBV10-3	-	TRBJ2-7	17	TGTGCCATCAGTCCGAGAGGATCTCGGTCCCCTACCTACGAGCAGTACTTC	CAISPRGSRSPTYEQYF
-	TRBV6-5	-	TRBJ1-5	14	TGTGCCAGCAGTTTGCAGGGTTACAATCAGCCCCAGCATTTT	CASSLQGYNQPQHF
-	TRBV5-4	-	TRBJ1-2	13	TGTGCCAGCAGCTTTTTTGGTTCGAGTGGCTACACCTTC	CASSFFGSSGYTF
-	TRBV27	-	TRBJ1-5	14	TGTGCCAGCAGCCCCGGGATAGGGTCGGGGCCCCAGCATTTT	CASSPGIGSGPQHF
-	TRBV7-2	-	TRBJ1-4	14	TGTGCCAGCAGGGAGGGGCAGTATAATGAAAAACTGTTTTTT	CASREGQYNEKLFF
once	TRBV18	-	TRBJ2-1	16	TGTGCCAGCTCACCACCGGGGACCACTTATGAGGGGGAGCAGTTCTTC	CASSPPGTTYEGEQFF
-	TRBV29-1	-	TRBJ2-7	14	TGCAGCGTCACTCCGAGTCGGGGGACCTACGAGCAGTACTTC	CSVTPSRGTYEQYF
-	TRBV6-5	TRBD1	TRBJ1-1	14	TGTGCCAGCAGTTATCGGACAGGCAGCACTGAAGCTTTCTTT	CASSYRTGSTEAFF
-	TRBV7-2	-	TRBJ2-2	13	TGTGCCAGCAGCTCCGACCCCCCCGGGGAGCTGTTTTTT	CASSSDPPGELFF
-	TRBV5-1	-	TRBJ1-1	17	TGCGCCAGCAGCTTGGGGTTGGCACGTCCCCAAGTAACTGAAGCTTTCTTT	CASSLGLARPQVTEAFF
-	TRBV6-1	-	TRBJ2-3	13	TGTGCCAGCAGCTCCAGGGGCGCAGATACGCAGTATTTT	CASSSRGADTQYF
-	TRBV5-1	-	TRBJ1-4	15	TGCGCCAGCGGTCTCGGCGGGGCAACTAATGAAAAACTGTTTTTT	CASGLGGATNEKLFF
once	TRBV9	-	TRBJ1-3	11	TGTGCCAGCAGCTATGGAAACACCATATATTTT	CASSYGNTIYF
-	TRBV7-2	-	TRBJ2-7	15	TGTGCCAGCAGCTTAGAGGGCCAGGGTACCTACGAGCAGTACTTC	CASSLEGQGTYEQYF
-	TRBV30	TRBD1	TRBJ2-5	13	TGTGCCTGGAGTACACAGGGGGCAGAGACCCAGTACTTC	CAWSTQGAETQYF
-	TRBV3-1/TRBV3-2	-	TRBJ1-2	9	TGTGCCGGAGGCTATGGCTACACCTTC	CAGGYGYTF
-	TRBV12-5	-	TRBJ2-7	13	TGTGCTAGTGGAAATACAGGGAACTACGAGCAGTACTTC	CASGNTGNYEQYF
-	TRBV15	-	TRBJ2-1	15	TGTGCCACCAGCAGAGATGGGTTGGGGTCCTATGAGCAGTTCTTC	CATSRDGLGSYEQFF
-	TRBV5-1	TRBD2	TRBJ2-5	16	TGCGCCAGCAGCTCGGGGATGACTAGCGCCCAAGAGACCCAGTACTTC	CASSSGMTSAQETQYF
once	TRBV19	TRBD2	TRBJ2-7	15	TGTGCCAGTAGTGCTACTAGCGGGAGGGCCTACGAGCAGTACTTC	CASSATSGRAYEQYF
-	TRBV6-6	-	TRBJ2-3	15	TGTGCCAGCAGTTACTCGGGCCCCAAGGAGGATACGCAGTATTTT	CASSYSGPKEDTQYF
-	TRBV5-6	-	TRBJ2-6	17	TGTGCCAGCAGCTTCGAGACCTCGTCTACCGGGGCCAACGTCCTGACTTTC	CASSFETSSTGANVLTF
-	TRBV6-5	TRBD1	TRBJ1-1	15	TGTGCCAGCAGTTTTATGAACAGGGGGAACACTGAAGCTTTCTTT	CASSFMNRGNTEAFF
few	TRBV29-1	-	TRBJ2-1	13	TGCAGCGATTTTAGGACGTCGTTGAATGAGCAGTTCTTC	CSDFRTSLNEQFF
-	TRBV6-5	TRBD2	TRBJ2-3	16	TGTGCCAGCAGTTACATAGCGGGGGGGCCCCTAGATACGCAGTATTTT	CASSYIAGGPLDTQYF
-	TRBV11-1	-	TRBJ2-5	11	TGTGCCAGCGGTCAGGGCGAGACCCAGTACTTC	CASGQGETQYF
-	TRBV10-3	-	TRBJ2-2	15	TGTGCCATCAGTGAGTCGGGACTCACCACCGGGGAGCTGTTTTTT	CAISESGLTTGELFF
-	TRBV5-5	-	TRBJ1-1	15	TGTGCCAGCAGCTTGGAGCGGGGATCGGGCACTGAAGCTTTCTTT	CASSLERGSGTEAFF
-	TRBV7-2	TRBD2	TRBJ2-1	17	TGTGCCAGCAGCTCCCAATTACTAGCGGGAGGCTACAATGAGCAGTTCTTC	CASSSQLLAGGYNEQFF
-	TRBV25-1	TRBD1	TRBJ1-2	14	TGTGCCAGCAGTGAAACAGGGGGACTTAATGGCTACACCTTC	CASSETGGLNGYTF
-	TRBV2	TRBD2	TRBJ2-1	15	TGTGCCAGCAGTACCACTAGCGGCCGCTACAATGAGCAGTTCTTC	CASSTTSGRYNEQFF
once	TRBV7-8	-	TRBJ2-7	14	TGTGCCAGCAGCTTATTCTCGGAGAACGACGAGCAGTACTTC	CASSLFSENDEQYF
once	TRBV6-5	TRBD1	TRBJ1-1	13	TGTGCCAGCTACAGGGGTCGGAACACTGAAGCTTTCTTT	CASYRGRNTEAFF
-	TRBV11-3	TRBD1	TRBJ2-1	12	TGTGCCAGCAGCATAAGGGACAGCGAGCAGTTCTTC	CASSIRDSEQFF
-	TRBV7-2	TRBD1	TRBJ2-7	15	TGTGCCAGCAGCTTGAGACGACAGGGAGACCTCGAGCAGTACTTC	CASSLRRQGDLEQYF
once	TRBV6-1	-	TRBJ1-1	12	TGTGCCAGCAGTGTGGGGCCCACTGAAGCTTTCTTT	CASSVGPTEAFF
-	TRBV27	-	TRBJ2-2	14	TGTGCCAGCAGGGGGGCAGGGTTGGCCGGGGAGCTGTTTTTT	CASRGAGLAGELFF
-	TRBV5-5	TRBD1	TRBJ1-1	13	TGTGCCAGCAGCCTGGGGACAGCGACTGAAGCTTTCTTT	CASSLGTATEAFF
-	TRBV4-1	TRBD1	TRBJ2-7	17	TGCGCCAGCAGCCAACTCACAGGGGGGACTTTATCCTACGAGCAGTACTTC	CASSQLTGGTLSYEQYF
-	TRBV7-9	-	TRBJ1-2	12	TGTGCCAGCAGTGGGGAGAACTATGGCTACACCTTC	CASSGENYGYTF
once	TRBV6-6	TRBD1	TRBJ2-7	14	TGTGCCAGCAGACGGGGACAGGGGGCGTACGAGCAGTACTTC	CASRRGQGAYEQYF
-	TRBV9	TRBD1	TRBJ2-5	15	TGTGCCAGCAGCGTAATGGGACAGGGAGGGGAGACCCAGTACTTC	CASSVMGQGGETQYF
few	TRBV10-2	-	TRBJ1-6	15	TGCGCCAGACTAGTCGGGGAATTGTTAAGATCACCCCTCCACTTT	CARLVGELLRSPLHF